These T cell receptor beta chains were read from a single sample in a study of blood T cell repertoires in COVID-19. The protocol was immunoSEQ multiplex PCR, while the TCRdb copy is restricted to in-frame clones and leaves out a portion. The sample has 200,000 to 250,000 clones; about 85% are singletons. Sequenced: peripheral blood. The receptors here all came from a man aged 35 to 55 with acute or convalescent COVID-19. The CDR3 runs from the conserved cysteine through the conserved F or W. D genes are given only for firm matches. The size of a clone is reported for some rows only, either as once, few or many, or as a class for expanded clones.

j_call: TRBJ2-5
d_call: TRBD2
v_call: TRBV7-2
clone_size: .
cdr3_nt: TGTGCCAGCAGCTTGGCAGCTAGCGGGGGCCAAGAGACCCAGTACTTC
cdr3_aa: CASSLAASGGQETQYF

j_call: TRBJ2-7
d_call: TRBD1
v_call: TRBV19
clone_size: .
cdr3_nt: TGTGCCAGTAGTATGAGGGGACAGGGGGCGGTCGGATACGAGCAGTACTTC
cdr3_aa: CASSMRGQGAVGYEQYF

j_call: TRBJ1-1
d_call: .
v_call: TRBV29-1
clone_size: .
cdr3_nt: TGCAGCGTTGAAACAGGGAACACTGAAGCTTTCTTT
cdr3_aa: CSVETGNTEAFF

j_call: TRBJ2-3
d_call: .
v_call: TRBV11-3
clone_size: .
cdr3_nt: TGTGCCAGCAGCTCCGGGGGTAGCACAGATACGCAGTATTTT
cdr3_aa: CASSSGGSTDTQYF

j_call: TRBJ1-6
d_call: TRBD1
v_call: TRBV3-1/TRBV3-2
clone_size: .
cdr3_nt: TGTGCCAGCAGCCAAAGGACAGGCTATAATTCACCCCTCCACTTT
cdr3_aa: CASSQRTGYNSPLHF

j_call: TRBJ2-7
d_call: TRBD2
v_call: TRBV4-2
clone_size: .
cdr3_nt: TGTGCCAGCAGCCAAGGAGGGGTTCAACGGGGGGGCCTTAGCGAGCAGTACTTC
cdr3_aa: CASSQGGVQRGGLSEQYF

j_call: TRBJ1-5
d_call: .
v_call: TRBV27
clone_size: .
cdr3_nt: TGTGCCAGCAGTTTCGGCCCTACAGGGACCGGTCAGCCCCAGCATTTT
cdr3_aa: CASSFGPTGTGQPQHF

j_call: TRBJ1-2
d_call: .
v_call: TRBV5-1
clone_size: .
cdr3_nt: TGCGCCAGCAGCCCAACCGGGTATGGCTACACCTTC
cdr3_aa: CASSPTGYGYTF

j_call: TRBJ2-1
d_call: .
v_call: TRBV4-3
clone_size: few
cdr3_nt: TGCGCCAGCAGCCAAGAAGTTCAAGGGGCCTCCTACAATGAGCAGTTCTTC
cdr3_aa: CASSQEVQGASYNEQFF

j_call: TRBJ1-6
d_call: .
v_call: TRBV5-4
clone_size: .
cdr3_nt: TGTGCCAGCAGCTTGGGAGACAGGTATAATTCACCCCTCCACTTT
cdr3_aa: CASSLGDRYNSPLHF

j_call: TRBJ2-1
d_call: TRBD2
v_call: TRBV11-2
clone_size: once
cdr3_nt: TGTGCCAGCAGCTTAGAAGGGGAGGGGAACAATGAGCAGTTCTTC
cdr3_aa: CASSLEGEGNNEQFF

j_call: TRBJ1-5
d_call: .
v_call: TRBV5-1
clone_size: .
cdr3_nt: TGCGCCAGCAGCGGTCCAGGGGACCTATTTCAGCCCCAGCATTTT
cdr3_aa: CASSGPGDLFQPQHF

j_call: TRBJ1-1
d_call: TRBD1
v_call: TRBV6-1
clone_size: .
cdr3_nt: TGTGCCAGCAGTGGGTCAACAGGGGTCACTGAAGCTTTCTTT
cdr3_aa: CASSGSTGVTEAFF

j_call: TRBJ2-3
d_call: .
v_call: TRBV7-2
clone_size: .
cdr3_nt: TGTGCCAGCAGCTTTCAAATCACAGATACGCAGTATTTT
cdr3_aa: CASSFQITDTQYF

j_call: TRBJ1-5
d_call: .
v_call: TRBV28
clone_size: .
cdr3_nt: TGTGCCAGCAGTTTAAGAGGGGGGGTTAGCAATCAGCCCCAGCATTTT
cdr3_aa: CASSLRGGVSNQPQHF

j_call: TRBJ1-1
d_call: .
v_call: TRBV27
clone_size: .
cdr3_nt: TGTGCCAGCAGTCGGACAGACCAAATGAACACTGAAGCTTTCTTT
cdr3_aa: CASSRTDQMNTEAFF

j_call: TRBJ2-7
d_call: .
v_call: TRBV5-6
clone_size: once
cdr3_nt: TGTGCCAGCAGCGGGAACGGACAGTCCTACGAGCAGTACTTC
cdr3_aa: CASSGNGQSYEQYF

j_call: TRBJ1-5
d_call: TRBD1
v_call: TRBV18
clone_size: .
cdr3_nt: TGTGCCAGCTCGGACGACAGGGACCAGCCCCAGCATTTT
cdr3_aa: CASSDDRDQPQHF

j_call: TRBJ1-4
d_call: TRBD1
v_call: TRBV7-9
clone_size: .
cdr3_nt: TGTGCCAGCAGCTTAACTACAGGGGAAGAAAAACTGTTTTTT
cdr3_aa: CASSLTTGEEKLFF

j_call: TRBJ2-3
d_call: TRBD2
v_call: TRBV6-5
clone_size: .
cdr3_nt: TGTGCCAGCAGTATGGGCGGGGGATTAGATACGCAGTATTTT
cdr3_aa: CASSMGGGLDTQYF

j_call: TRBJ2-1
d_call: .
v_call: TRBV9
clone_size: .
cdr3_nt: TGTGCCAGCAGCGTAGCGACGGACTCCAATGAGCAGTTCTTC
cdr3_aa: CASSVATDSNEQFF

j_call: TRBJ2-1
d_call: .
v_call: TRBV6-1
clone_size: few
cdr3_nt: TGTGCCAGCAGTGTAGCGGGACAGCCCTTCTATGAGCAGTTCTTC
cdr3_aa: CASSVAGQPFYEQFF

j_call: TRBJ1-2
d_call: .
v_call: TRBV28
clone_size: .
cdr3_nt: TGTGCCAGCAGGGTTATGCCGGGTTCCAACTATGGCTACACCTTC
cdr3_aa: CASRVMPGSNYGYTF

j_call: TRBJ2-1
d_call: TRBD1
v_call: TRBV3-1/TRBV3-2
clone_size: .
cdr3_nt: TGTGCCAGCAGCCAAAGGTGGGGGACAGACTGCAATGAGCAGTTCTTC
cdr3_aa: CASSQRWGTDCNEQFF

j_call: TRBJ1-2
d_call: TRBD1
v_call: TRBV7-9
clone_size: .
cdr3_nt: TGTGCCAGCAGCTTGGAAGGGGGCATAAATGGCTACACCTTC
cdr3_aa: CASSLEGGINGYTF

j_call: TRBJ2-5
d_call: .
v_call: TRBV20-1
clone_size: .
cdr3_nt: TGCAGTGCTATTCCTCTGGAGACCCAGTACTTC
cdr3_aa: CSAIPLETQYF

j_call: TRBJ2-1
d_call: TRBD2
v_call: TRBV2
clone_size: once
cdr3_nt: TGTGCCAGCAGCCAAGGACTAGCGGGGGTATTGAGTGGGTTCTTC
cdr3_aa: CASSQGLAGVLSGFF

j_call: TRBJ1-2
d_call: .
v_call: TRBV28
clone_size: .
cdr3_nt: TGTGCCAGCGGTACGCTAGGCTATGGCTACACCTTC
cdr3_aa: CASGTLGYGYTF

j_call: TRBJ1-6
d_call: .
v_call: TRBV5-6
clone_size: .
cdr3_nt: TGTGCCAGCAGCTCCCTCGATTTAAAGACAGCGTTTGGGGCCCTCCACTTT
cdr3_aa: CASSSLDLKTAFGALHF

j_call: TRBJ2-1
d_call: .
v_call: TRBV4-2
clone_size: .
cdr3_nt: TGTGCCAGCAGCCAAGAAATATTGGGCTATGAGCAGTTCTTC
cdr3_aa: CASSQEILGYEQFF